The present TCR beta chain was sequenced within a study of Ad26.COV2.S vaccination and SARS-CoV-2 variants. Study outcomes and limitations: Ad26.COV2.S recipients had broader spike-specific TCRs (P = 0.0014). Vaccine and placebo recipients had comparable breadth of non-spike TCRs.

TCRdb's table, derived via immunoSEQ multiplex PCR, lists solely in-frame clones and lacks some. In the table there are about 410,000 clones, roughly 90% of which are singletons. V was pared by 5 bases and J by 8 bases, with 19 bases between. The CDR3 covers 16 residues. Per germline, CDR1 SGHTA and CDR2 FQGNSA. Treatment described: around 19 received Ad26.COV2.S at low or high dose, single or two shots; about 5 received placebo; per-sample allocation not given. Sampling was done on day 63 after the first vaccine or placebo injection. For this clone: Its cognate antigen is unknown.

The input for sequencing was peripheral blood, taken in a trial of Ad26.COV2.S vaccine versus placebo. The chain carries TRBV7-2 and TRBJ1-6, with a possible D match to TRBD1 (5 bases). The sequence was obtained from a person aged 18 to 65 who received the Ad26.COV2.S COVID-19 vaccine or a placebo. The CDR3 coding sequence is TGTGCCAGCAGCCTGACAGTGATTTCGGAGGATTCACCCCTCCACTTT. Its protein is CASSLTVISEDSPLHF. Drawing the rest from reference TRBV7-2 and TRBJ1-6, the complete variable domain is GAGVSQSPSNKVTEKGKDVELRCDPISGHTALYWYRQSLGQGLEFLIYFQGNSAPDKSGLPSDRFSAERTGGSVSTLTIQRTQQEDSAVYLCASSLTVISEDSPLHFGNGTRLTVT.